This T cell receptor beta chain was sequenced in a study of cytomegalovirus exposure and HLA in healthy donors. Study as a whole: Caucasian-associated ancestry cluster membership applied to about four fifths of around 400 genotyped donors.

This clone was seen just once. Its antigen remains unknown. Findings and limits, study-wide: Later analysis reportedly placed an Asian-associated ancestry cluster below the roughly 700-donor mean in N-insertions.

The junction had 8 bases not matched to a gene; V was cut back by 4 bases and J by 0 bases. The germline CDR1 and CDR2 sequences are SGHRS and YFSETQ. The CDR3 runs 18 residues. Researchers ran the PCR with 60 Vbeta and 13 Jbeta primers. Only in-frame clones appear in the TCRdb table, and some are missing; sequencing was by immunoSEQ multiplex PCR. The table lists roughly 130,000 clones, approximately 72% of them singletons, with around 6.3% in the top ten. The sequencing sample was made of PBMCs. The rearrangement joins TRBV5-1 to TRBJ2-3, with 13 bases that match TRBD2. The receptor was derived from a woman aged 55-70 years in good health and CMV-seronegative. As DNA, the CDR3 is TGCGCCAGCAGCCGCCGGACTAGCGGGGGTGGGAGCACAGATACGCAGTATTTT. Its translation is CASSRRTSGGGSTDTQYF.